Following are 10 T cell receptor beta chains from one sample sequenced in a study of T-cell reconstitution after alpha-beta-depleted transplantation in children. Construction of the TCRbeta library involved unique molecular identifiers. TCRdb re-called the PCR reads with MiXCR, one entry per CDR3 protein. Of 90,000 to 130,000 distinct CDR3 sequences in the sample, over 9% were seen once. The sample in question was PBMCs, obtained before TCRalphabeta/CD19-depleted stem cell transplant. These receptors originate from a boy aged 2 to 10 with acute lymphoblastic leukemia, due to receive a stem cell transplant.

There are a few counts of this clonotype. This chain links TRBV7-9 with TRBJ2-1; TRBD2 agrees at 7 bases. After removal of 7 bases from V and 5 bases from J, the junction contained 8 bases not matched to a gene. CDR3 length: 14 amino acids. Germline values: CDR1 SEHNR, CDR2 FQNEAQ (reference sequence). CDR3 in DNA: TGTGCCAGCACTCCTGGACTAGAGAACAATGAGCAGTTCTTC. Amino acid sequence: CASTPGLENNEQFF. Variable domain in full (rest from reference TRBV7-9 and TRBJ2-1): DTGVSQNPRHKITKRGQNVTFRCDPISEHNRLYWYRQTLGQGPEFLTYFQNEAQLEKSRLLSDRFSAERPKGSFSTLEIQRTEQGDSAMYLCASTPGLENNEQFFGPGTRLTVL.

This clonotype is judged medium-sized. The CDR3 loop reads CATSDLWQNQPQHF. The CDR3 nucleotides are TGTGCCACCAGTGATTTATGGCAGAATCAGCCCCAGCATTTT. The chain recombines TRBV24-1 with TRBJ1-5; D unresolved. V was shortened by 1 base and J by 4 bases, with 7 bases between the two germline ends. The CDR3 consists of 14 residues. CDR1 is KGHDR, CDR2 SFDVKD, per germline.

This clonotype was observed a handful of times. The rearrangement links TRBV15 to TRBJ1-5, with D possibly being TRBD1 (6 bases). Germline V lookup: CDR1 LNHNV, CDR2 YYDKDF (reference sequence). Trimming took off 2 bases at V and 4 bases at J, with 9 bases between the two ends. This CDR3 spans 14 amino acids. The CDR3 sequence: CATSRRTANQPQHF. As DNA, the CDR3 is TGTGCCACCAGCAGACGGACAGCTAATCAGCCCCAGCATTTT. Together with reference TRBV15 and TRBJ1-5, the CDR3 gives the full variable domain: DAMVIQNPRYQVTQFGKPVTLSCSQTLNHNVMYWYQQKSSQAPKLLFHYYDKDFNNEADTPDNFQSRRPNTSFCFLDIRSPGLGDTAMYLCATSRRTANQPQHFGDGTRLSIL.

CDR3 bases: TGTGCCAGCAGTTTAGTGGTGCGTGGATCTAGGGTATATGGCTACACCTTC. It encodes CASSLVVRGSRVYGYTF. The rearrangement uses TRBV12-3 or TRBV12-4 and TRBJ1-2; D remains ambiguous. V was shortened by 1 base and J by 5 bases, with 20 bases between the two germline ends. The CDR3 has 17 amino acids.

This clonotype was found a few times. The V and J genes are TRBV7-9 and TRBJ2-3; D remains ambiguous. This CDR3 comprises 16 residues. Looked up from germline, CDR1 is SEHNR and CDR2 is FQNEAQ (reference sequence). Trimming left V 1 base short and J 4 bases short, with 15 bases between. CDR3 amino acids: CASSLGPPILADTQYF. DNA for the CDR3: TGTGCCAGCAGCTTAGGTCCACCGATTTTGGCAGATACGCAGTATTTT.

V and J are TRBV9 and TRBJ2-3, with unresolved D. V lost 3 bases and J lost 0, with 14 bases in between. Per the germline V gene, CDR1 is SGDLS and CDR2 is YYNGEE. The CDR3 loop spans 16 amino acids. Here the CDR3 DNA reads TGTGCCAGCAGCGCTGTAGCAGCCCCTAGCACAGATACGCAGTATTTT. It is translated as CASSAVAAPSTDTQYF.

The sample holds a few counts of this clonotype. The V and J genes are TRBV10-1 and TRBJ2-3; 12 nucleotides match TRBD2. Germline values: CDR1 WNHNN, CDR2 SYGVQD (reference sequence). CDR3 length: 17 amino acids. V was clipped by 0 bases and J by 4 bases; unmatched bases: 5. CDR3 protein: CASSESPSGRAADTQYF. The CDR3 DNA reads as TGCGCCAGCAGTGAGTCTCCTAGCGGGAGGGCCGCAGATACGCAGTATTTT.

V is TRBV7-2 and J is TRBJ2-3, with 7 bases lining up with TRBD2. V lost 4 bases, J lost 8 bases, and 9 bases stayed unmatched. Per germline, CDR1 SGHTA and CDR2 FQGNSA. This CDR3 has 14 residues. CDR3: CASSSETTSSTQYF. The CDR3 nucleotides read TGTGCCAGCAGCTCAGAAACGACTAGCTCTACGCAGTATTTT.

This clonotype turned up a few times. The genes are TRBV15 and TRBJ2-7; weak D call: TRBD2 (5 bases). This CDR3 has 15 residues. V lost 2 bases, J lost 0 bases, and 11 bases lay in between. Germline V lookup: CDR1 LNHNV, CDR2 YYDKDF (reference sequence). The CDR3 nucleotides are TGTGCCACCAGCAGACCGGTCGGAGGCTCCTACGAGCAGTACTTC. Its protein is CATSRPVGGSYEQYF.

The chain has TRBV28 and TRBJ2-5, with 7 bases that match TRBD1. The V segment lost 2 bases and the J segment 8 bases; nucleotides outside the gene matches: 8. The CDR3 consists of 14 residues. CDR1 MDHEN and CDR2 SYDVKM come from the germline V gene. The CDR3 region has the DNA TGTGCCAGCAGTTTAGACGACAGGGATAGAACCCAGTACTTC. Its protein product is CASSLDDRDRTQYF.